This T cell receptor beta chain was recovered during a study of regulatory dendritic cells for organ transplantation. CDR1 and CDR2 (germline): SEHNR, FQNEAQ (reference sequence). This CDR3 region has 11 residues. Trimming shortened V by 6 bases and J by 3 bases, and 3 bases separated the two germline ends. Study outcomes and limitations: Memory T cells were less diverse than naive, with memory CD8+ most oligoclonal.

The repertoire was sequenced with immunoSEQ multiplex PCR; TCRdb's copy has only in-frame clones and lacks some. The sample lists approximately 12,000 clones, roughly 90% occurring once. Sorted T cells were CFSE-labeled and cultured 5 days with allogeneic regulatory or mature dendritic cells at 1:10. Notes on this clone: What it recognizes is unknown.

This sequence was found in a human donor in good health. The chain combines TRBV7-9 with TRBJ1-3; no reliable D call. The specimen was naive CD8+ T cells from blood cultured with regulatory dendritic cells. Subset noted: CD45RA+ naive T cells. The CDR3: CASSFGNTIYF. The CDR3 nucleotides are TGTGCCAGCAGTTTTGGAAACACCATATATTTT.